The 25 T cell receptor beta chains presented below share a single source sample, sequenced in a study of T cell repertoires in cytomegalovirus infection (dated by TCRdb to the late 2010s). Reads for this sample came from an Illumina HiSeq 1500. TCRdb passed the public sequencing reads through fastp at Q25 and MiXCR, retaining productive beta sequences. CDR3 protein duplicates are merged, each entry listing the most common genes and DNA. The sample yields about half a million distinct CDR3 sequences; 33% were counted once. 17% of the sample rests with the top ten. No antigen has been identified for these receptors. Sample treatment or condition, as interpreted from the label and publication: in vitro stimulation with specific CMV peptide epitopes to enrich CMV-specific T cells. This material consisted of cultured PBMCs, taken from culture after CMV antigen stimulation. The receptors here all came from a human donor in good health (CMV status not recorded). Some clones in this sample may be carry-over from other donors' samples.

This rearrangement joins TRBV5-1 to TRBJ2-5, with TRBD2 as a possible D gene (6 bases). The CDR3 extends over 15 amino acids. Germline lookup yields CDR1 SGHRS and CDR2 YFSETQ. V was shortened by 0 bases and J by 1 base, with 10 bases between the two germline ends. The CDR3 protein is CASSLGTTVQETQYF. The CDR3 DNA is TGCGCCAGCAGCTTGGGGACTACCGTCCAAGAGACCCAGTACTTC. The entire variable domain, with the rest obtained from reference TRBV5-1 and TRBJ2-5, is as follows: KAGVTQTPRYLIKTRGQQVTLSCSPISGHRSVSWYQQTPGQGLQFLFEYFSETQRNKGNFPGRFSGRQFSNSRSEMNVSTLELGDSALYLCASSLGTTVQETQYFGPGTRLLVL.

The chain joins TRBV12-3 or TRBV12-4 to TRBJ2-1, with D perhaps matching TRBD1 or TRBD2 (5 bases each). This CDR3 has 16 residues. V was trimmed by 1 base and J by 6 bases, leaving 16 bases between them. CDR3 protein: CASSLVLGVGFNEQFF. The CDR3 DNA reads TGTGCCAGCAGTTTAGTATTGGGGGTCGGTTTCAATGAGCAGTTCTTC.

The table lists this clonotype with a few counts. V and J are TRBV6-5 and TRBJ2-3, with D perhaps TRBD2 (5 bases). The CDR3 has 18 amino acids. CDR1 and CDR2 (germline): MNHEY, SVGAGI. V was pared by 6 bases and J by 0 bases, with 22 bases between. The CDR3: CASRPTPRVRVSTDTQYF. CDR3 in DNA: TGTGCCAGCAGGCCGACCCCACGGGTGCGGGTCAGCACAGATACGCAGTATTTT.

V usage is TRBV20-1 and J usage is TRBJ2-3; 13 bases line up with TRBD2. Germline CDR1 is DFQATT and CDR2 is SNEGSKA (reference sequence). The V and J ends lost 6 bases and 5 bases, in that order; junction bases with no gene match: 8. This CDR3 has 15 amino acids. The CDR3 DNA is TGCAGTGCGCGTCGGACTAGCGGGGGAGTAGATACGCAGTATTTT. This codes for CSARRTSGGVDTQYF.

This clonotype was observed a handful of times. The chain recombines TRBV7-3 with TRBJ2-2; no clear D gene. Germline lookup yields CDR1 SGHTA and CDR2 FQGTGA. The CDR3 spans 13 residues. Trimming shortened V by 5 bases and J by 6 bases, and 10 bases separated the two germline ends. This CDR3 reads CASSHWVAGELFF. CDR3 sequence (DNA): TGTGCCAGCAGCCACTGGGTGGCCGGGGAGCTGTTTTTT.

This clonotype turned up a few times. This sequence joins TRBV19 and TRBJ2-3; 8 nucleotides line up with TRBD2. The CDR3 loop spans 15 amino acids. The germline V gene encodes CDR1 LNHDA and CDR2 SQIVND (reference sequence). V lost 3 bases, J lost 1 base, and 3 bases stayed unmatched. The CDR3 protein is CASSIPAGGTDTQYF. CDR3 nucleotides: TGTGCCAGTAGTATTCCAGCGGGAGGCACAGATACGCAGTATTTT.

The rearrangement links TRBV7-8 to TRBJ1-1; 10 nucleotides agree with TRBD1. Unmatched junction bases numbered 11, after V lost 5 bases and J lost 5 bases. This CDR3 has 16 residues. The germline gives CDR1 SGHVS, CDR2 FQNEAQ. For the CDR3, the DNA is TGTGCCAGCAGCCCAAGACAGGGGGCCTCGTGGACTGAAGCTTTCTTT. It yields the protein CASSPRQGASWTEAFF.

The CDR3 sequence: CASSWGSHYEQYF. The CDR3 DNA follows: TGTGCCAGTAGTTGGGGGAGCCACTACGAGCAGTACTTC. The gene calls are TRBV19 and TRBJ2-7; D is tentatively TRBD1 or TRBD2 (5 bases each). V lost 5 bases and J lost 3, with 11 bases in between. From germline, CDR1 is LNHDA and CDR2 SQIVND (reference sequence). CDR3 length equals 13 residues.

The rearrangement links TRBV7-3 to TRBJ2-1; TRBD2 agrees at 7 bases. Germline assignment: CDR1 SGHTA and CDR2 FQGTGA. V gave up 3 bases and J gave up 7 bases; unmatched junction bases: 12. The CDR3 is 16 residues long. The CDR3, as DNA: TGTGCCAGCAGCTTCAACCCCGCGGGAGCTGAGAATGAGCAGTTCTTC. This sequence encodes CASSFNPAGAENEQFF.

This clonotype has just a few counts. This chain uses TRBV7-9 with TRBJ2-2; D is perhaps TRBD1 (5 bases). The CDR3 spans 16 residues. Trimming pared 5 bases from V and 2 bases from J, leaving 15 bases between. The V gene's germline CDR1 is SEHNR and CDR2 FQNEAQ (reference sequence). In DNA form, the CDR3 reads TGTGCCAGCAGCCCCCTCCAGGGCCTAAACACCGGGGAGCTGTTTTTT. Translation gives CASSPLQGLNTGELFF.

The chain links TRBV6-2 or TRBV6-3 to TRBJ2-1; the match to TRBD2 covers 7 bases. CDR1 and CDR2 (germline): MNHEY, SVGEGT. CDR3 size: 15 residues. J gave up 4 bases and V 2 bases, and 5 bases lay outside the gene matches. CDR3 in DNA: TGTGCCAGCAGTTACCAGGGACTAACTTACAATGAGCAGTTCTTC. Its protein product is CASSYQGLTYNEQFF.

The chain joins TRBV3-1 to TRBJ1-2, with D possibly TRBD1 on 6 matching bases. Germline loops: CDR1 LGHDT, CDR2 YNNKEL (reference sequence). The CDR3 extends over 15 amino acids. V was cut by 5 bases and J by 1 base, with 14 bases left in between. The CDR3 reads CASSAKLDSNYGYTF. The CDR3, as DNA: TGTGCCAGCAGCGCCAAACTGGACAGTAACTATGGCTACACCTTC. Filled out from reference TRBV3-1 and TRBJ1-2, the complete variable domain reads DTAVSQTPKYLVTQMGNDKSIKCEQNLGHDTMYWYKQDSKKFLKIMFSYNNKELIINETVPNRFSPKSPDKAHLNLHINSLELGDSAVYFCASSAKLDSNYGYTFGSGTRLTVV.

This clonotype has a handful of counts. The chain recombines TRBV7-2 with TRBJ1-5; TRBD1 might be the D (5 bases). V gave up 3 bases and J gave up 3 bases, with 15 bases separating them. The CDR3 has 16 residues. Germline values: CDR1 SGHTA, CDR2 FQGNSA. The chain's CDR3 is CASSFDGGRINQPQHF. CDR3 coding DNA: TGTGCCAGCAGCTTCGACGGGGGACGGATCAATCAGCCCCAGCATTTT.

The J gene is TRBJ2-2, the V gene TRBV6-2 or TRBV6-3; D could derive from TRBD1 or TRBD2 (5 bases each). This CDR3 is 16 amino acids long. V lost 7 bases and J 3 bases, leaving 18 bases between the germline ends. The germline V gene encodes CDR1 MNHEY and CDR2 SVGEGT. CDR3 loop: CASTPRGPRHTGELFF. The CDR3 coding sequence is TGTGCCAGCACCCCTAGGGGACCTAGACACACCGGGGAGCTGTTTTTT.

V usage is TRBV15 and J usage is TRBJ2-1, with D possibly TRBD2 on 6 matching bases. The CDR3 totals 14 residues. Germline V lookup: CDR1 LNHNV, CDR2 YYDKDF (reference sequence). The germline V and J ends were trimmed by 1 base and 7 bases, with 11 bases remaining between them. DNA for the CDR3: TGTGCCACCAGCAGAGGGCTAGCGAAGAATGAGCAGTTCTTC. Translating it yields CATSRGLAKNEQFF.

The table lists this clonotype with many counts. The chain links TRBV7-9 to TRBJ2-1; TRBD2 agrees at 11 bases. Germline V gives CDR1 SEHNR, CDR2 FQNEAQ (reference sequence). The CDR3 covers 16 residues. V shed 4 bases and J 6 bases; nucleotides not matched to a gene: 8. The chain's CDR3 is CASSSTTSGDPNEQFF. CDR3 DNA sequence: TGTGCCAGCAGCTCCACGACTAGCGGGGACCCCAATGAGCAGTTCTTC.

This clonotype has ten or more counts. CDR3 nucleotide sequence: TGTGCCAGCAGCCAGGTAGCGGGAGCGAGGTACAATGAGCAGTTCTTC. Its protein product is CASSQVAGARYNEQFF. V is TRBV14 and J is TRBJ2-1; 9 bases align to TRBD2. Germline V gene data show CDR1 as SGHDN and CDR2 as FVKESK. This CDR3 has 16 residues. V trimming: 3 bases; J trimming: 4 bases; junction bases outside the gene matches: 7. Complete variable domain (other parts from reference TRBV14 and TRBJ2-1): EAGVTQFPSHSVIEKGQTVTLRCDPISGHDNLYWYRRVMGKEIKFLLHFVKESKQDESGMPNNRFLAERTGGTYSTLKVQPAELEDSGVYFCASSQVAGARYNEQFFGPGTRLTVL.

A few counts support this clonotype. The chain employs TRBV6-6 and TRBJ2-7; D is undetermined. The CDR3 spans 14 residues. Germline V lookup: CDR1 MNHNY, CDR2 SVGAGI (reference sequence). With 5 bases removed from V and 4 bases from J, the gap between germline ends came to 15 bases. CDR3 in DNA: TGTGCCAGCAGTCGACCGGGTCCGCTTTACGAGCAGTACTTC. Its protein product is CASSRPGPLYEQYF.

The genes are TRBV14 and TRBJ1-1; no clear D. Trimming took 3 bases from V and 5 from J, leaving 10 bases between them. The CDR3 totals 13 residues. Germline lookup yields CDR1 SGHDN and CDR2 FVKESK. CDR3 DNA: TGTGCCAGCAGCCAGAACCTACGTACTGAAGCTTTCTTT. This gives the protein CASSQNLRTEAFF.

J is TRBJ1-1 and V is TRBV6-1; D is unresolved. Germline-derived CDR1 and CDR2 are MNHNS and SASEGT. The CDR3 runs 16 residues. The V gene lost 5 bases and the J gene lost 1 base, with 17 bases spanning the gap. This CDR3 reads CASSLSSTPTNTEAFF. In DNA, the CDR3 is TGTGCCAGCAGTCTATCATCGACTCCCACGAACACTGAAGCTTTCTTT.

This clonotype appeared once. The chain uses TRBV29-1 and TRBJ2-2; 7 bases line up with TRBD2. The germline gives CDR1 SQVTM, CDR2 ANQGSEA. Trimming took 4 bases from V and 5 from J; bases not matched to a gene: 7. The CDR3 loop spans 14 amino acids. The CDR3 loop is CSVGKAGSTGELFF. In DNA form, the CDR3 reads TGCAGCGTTGGGAAAGCGGGAAGTACCGGGGAGCTGTTTTTT.

The chain employs TRBV2 and TRBJ1-1; D not certain. The CDR3 length is 13 residues. V lost 3 bases and J lost 6, with 11 bases in between. Germline V lookup: CDR1 SNHLY, CDR2 FYNNEI. The CDR3: CASSDSNYAEAFF. CDR3 in DNA: TGTGCCAGCAGTGACAGCAATTACGCTGAAGCTTTCTTT.

The V and J genes are TRBV30 and TRBJ2-3; D remains ambiguous. The V end was cut by 2 bases, the J end by 6 bases, with 9 bases between. This CDR3 contains 12 residues. The germline CDR1 and CDR2 sequences are GTSNPN and SVGIG (reference sequence). CDR3 in amino acids: CAWSRSSDTQYF. The DNA for the CDR3 is TGTGCCTGGAGTCGGTCTTCCGATACGCAGTATTTT.

There are a few counts of this clonotype. The genes are TRBV6-1 and TRBJ2-1; D assignment may be TRBD1 or TRBD2 (5 bases each). The CDR3 is 15 amino acids. Germline V gives CDR1 MNHNS, CDR2 SASEGT. V was pared by 2 bases and J by 0 bases, with 8 bases between. CDR3: CASSERGNSYNEQFF. The CDR3 DNA is TGTGCCAGCAGTGAACGGGGCAACTCCTACAATGAGCAGTTCTTC.

This rearrangement joins TRBV5-1 to TRBJ2-2; 9 bases map to TRBD1. The germline CDR1 and CDR2 sequences are SGHRS and YFSETQ. The CDR3 consists of 16 residues. J gave up 9 bases and V 0 bases, and 9 bases lay outside the gene matches. The CDR3 protein is CASSLALGQGSRELFF. Written as DNA, the CDR3 is TGCGCCAGCAGCTTGGCACTGGGACAGGGATCGCGGGAGCTGTTTTTT.